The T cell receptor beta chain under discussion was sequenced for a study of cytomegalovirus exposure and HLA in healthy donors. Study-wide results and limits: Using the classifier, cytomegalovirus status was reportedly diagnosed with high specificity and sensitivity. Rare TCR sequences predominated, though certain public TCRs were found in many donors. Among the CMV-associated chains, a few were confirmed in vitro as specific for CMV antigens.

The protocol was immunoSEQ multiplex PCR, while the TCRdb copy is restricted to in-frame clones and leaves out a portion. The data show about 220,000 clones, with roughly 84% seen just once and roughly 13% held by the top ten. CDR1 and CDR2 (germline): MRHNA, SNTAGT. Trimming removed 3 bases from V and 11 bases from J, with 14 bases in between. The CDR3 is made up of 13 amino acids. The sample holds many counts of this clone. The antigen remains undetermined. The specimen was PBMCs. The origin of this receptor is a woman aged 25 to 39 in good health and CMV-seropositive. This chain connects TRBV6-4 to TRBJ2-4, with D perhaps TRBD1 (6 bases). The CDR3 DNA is TGTGCCAGCAGTGAGGAGAGAAGACAGGTTCAGTACTTC. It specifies CASSEERRQVQYF.